The 17 T cell receptor beta chains in this list originate from one sample, sequenced in a study of monozygotic twins with inflammatory bowel disease. From the 5' RACE reads, TCRdb lists one entry per CDR3 protein and no DNA. The sample holds around 450,000 distinct CDR3 sequences. Sequenced input: blood. Every receptor here comes from a human donor with ulcerative colitis or Crohn's disease, or a healthy co-twin of an affected twin (not recorded which).

The chain couples TRBV3-1 to TRBJ2-7; TCRdb picks TRBD2, but there is no DNA to check that call. This CDR3 spans 17 amino acids. CDR1 is LGHDT, CDR2 YNNKEL, per germline (reference sequence). The CDR3 protein is CASSQGFRRGAGYEQYF.

This chain uses TRBV20-1 with TRBJ2-3; the TRBD1 assignment by TCRdb is unverifiable without DNA. In germline, CDR1 is DFQATT, CDR2 SNEGSKA (reference sequence). The CDR3 spans 14 residues. CDR3 region: CSAAQVGYTDTQYF.

This sequence joins TRBV6-4 and TRBJ2-6; TCRdb designates TRBD1, a call that cannot be tested without DNA. The CDR3 consists of 15 residues. Looked up from germline, CDR1 is MRHNA and CDR2 is SNTAGT. CDR3 amino acids: CASSPDRAGANVLTF.

The chain is built from TRBV12-3 or TRBV12-4 and TRBJ1-2; TCRdb outputs TRBD1, but without DNA this stays unchecked. The CDR3 length is 11 residues. Here the CDR3 reads CASRLGGGYTF.

The V gene is TRBV11-3, the J gene TRBJ2-5; TCRdb names TRBD2, which stays unverified in the absence of DNA. The CDR3 is made up of 15 amino acids. Germline V gene data show CDR1 as SGHNT and CDR2 as YENEEA. The CDR3 protein is CASSRGLASPETQYF.

This chain links TRBV10-3 with TRBJ1-6; checking the TCRdb D call of TRBD1 is not possible without DNA. The CDR3 is 14 amino acids. Germline CDR1 is ENHRY and CDR2 is SYGVKD. This CDR3 reads CAATGGTGNSPLHF.

The chain employs TRBV6-1 and TRBJ1-4; TCRdb returns TRBD1, unconfirmable since there is no DNA. Germline loops: CDR1 MNHNS, CDR2 SASEGT. The CDR3 loop spans 15 amino acids. The CDR3 region is CASSVGGTGGEKLFF.

J is TRBJ1-2 and V is TRBV6-5; lacking DNA, the TRBD1 call made by TCRdb goes unchecked. CDR1 and CDR2 from the germline V gene are MNHEY and SVGAGI. This CDR3 spans 16 amino acids. The CDR3 protein is CASSWDHLGGSYGYTF.

The genes are TRBV5-1 and TRBJ2-1; TCRdb reports TRBD2, a call that lacks DNA to check it against. CDR1 is SGHRS, CDR2 YFSETQ, per germline. The CDR3 covers 14 residues. CDR3 amino acids: CASVLAGVGNEQFF. Full variable domain (remainder filled in from reference TRBV5-1 and TRBJ2-1): KAGVTQTPRYLIKTRGQQVTLSCSPISGHRSVSWYQQTPGQGLQFLFEYFSETQRNKGNFPGRFSGRQFSNSRSEMNVSTLELGDSALYLCASVLAGVGNEQFFGPGTRLTVL.

This chain uses TRBV20-1 with TRBJ2-1; the TCRdb D gene call, TRBD1, has no DNA to confirm it. Germline-derived CDR1 and CDR2 are DFQATT and SNEGSKA (reference sequence). The CDR3 runs to 11 residues. The CDR3: CSAKWGDEQFF.

The rearrangement uses TRBV2 and TRBJ1-2; with no DNA, the TCRdb D assignment of TRBD1 cannot be verified. The length of the CDR3 is 15 residues. Looked up from germline, CDR1 is SNHLY and CDR2 is FYNNEI. CDR3 amino acids: CATADRDTSNYGYTF.

V gene TRBV5-1 combines with J gene TRBJ1-1; with no DNA, the TCRdb D assignment of TRBD1 cannot be verified. The CDR3 consists of 14 residues. Germline values: CDR1 SGHRS, CDR2 YFSETQ. The CDR3 region is CASSEQGGGTEAFF. Complete variable domain (other parts from reference TRBV5-1 and TRBJ1-1): KAGVTQTPRYLIKTRGQQVTLSCSPISGHRSVSWYQQTPGQGLQFLFEYFSETQRNKGNFPGRFSGRQFSNSRSEMNVSTLELGDSALYLCASSEQGGGTEAFFGQGTRLTVV.

The chain has TRBV12-3 or TRBV12-4 and TRBJ2-7; TCRdb designates TRBD1, a call that cannot be tested without DNA. The CDR3 contains 12 residues. CDR3 loop: CASTNTGLEQYF.

The genes are TRBV5-1 and TRBJ2-6; TCRdb's D call of TRBD1 is untestable without DNA. CDR3 length: 16 amino acids. In germline, CDR1 is SGHRS, CDR2 YFSETQ. CDR3 residues: CASSTGQGFGANVLTF.

J is TRBJ2-7 and V is TRBV10-3; TCRdb outputs TRBD2, but without DNA this stays unchecked. The CDR3 totals 13 residues. Germline-derived CDR1 and CDR2 are ENHRY and SYGVKD. The CDR3 sequence: CAIRDSTGSEQYF.

The V call is TRBV20-1, the J call TRBJ2-3; the TRBD1 assignment by TCRdb is unverifiable without DNA. The length of the CDR3 is 15 residues. The germline V gene encodes CDR1 DFQATT and CDR2 SNEGSKA (reference sequence). CDR3 in amino acids: CSASGAGGRTDTQYF.

The chain employs TRBV4-3 and TRBJ2-7; TCRdb's D call, TRBD1, is unchecked because there is no DNA. The CDR3 totals 15 residues. Germline CDR1 and CDR2: LGHNA and YSLEER. CDR3 protein: CASSQEGGAGHEQYF.